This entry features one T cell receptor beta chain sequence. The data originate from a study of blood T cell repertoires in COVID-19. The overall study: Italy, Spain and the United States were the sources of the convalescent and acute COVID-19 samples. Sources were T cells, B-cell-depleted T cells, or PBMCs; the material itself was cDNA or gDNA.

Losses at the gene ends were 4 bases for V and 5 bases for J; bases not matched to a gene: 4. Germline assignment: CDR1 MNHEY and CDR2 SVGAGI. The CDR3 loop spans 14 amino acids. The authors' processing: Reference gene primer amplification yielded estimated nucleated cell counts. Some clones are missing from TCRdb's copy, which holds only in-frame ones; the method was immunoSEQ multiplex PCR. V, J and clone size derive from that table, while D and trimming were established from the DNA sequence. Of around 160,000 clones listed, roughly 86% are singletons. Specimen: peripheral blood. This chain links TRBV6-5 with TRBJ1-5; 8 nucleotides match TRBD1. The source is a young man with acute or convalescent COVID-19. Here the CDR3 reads CASSFQGADQPQHF. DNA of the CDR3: TGTGCCAGCAGTTTTCAGGGGGCGGATCAGCCCCAGCATTTT.